Listed below are T cell receptor beta chains from one sample, sequenced in a study of CD4+ T cells in melanoma. Repertoires were generated with immunoSEQ multiplex PCR, while TCRdb's copy carries only in-frame clones and drops some. Seen here are some 9,900 clones, 60% to 70% observed once, and the top ten hold roughly 25%. Material: cells from a culture (not recorded whether cultured in vitro). These receptors came from a human donor with melanoma. Both conserved end residues are part of each CDR3. D genes are given only for firm matches. Not every row has a clone size; where given, it reads once, few, many or a size class.

>TRBV5-1|NA|TRBD2|TRBJ2-1
TGCGCCAGCAGCTTGGCCCCTAGCGGGGTAGGGTCCTACAATGAGCAGTTCTTC
CASSLAPSGVGSYNEQFF
>TRBV14|NA|NA|TRBJ1-6
TGTGCCAGCAGCCATGGGCGTTCACCCCTCCACTTT
CASSHGRSPLHF
>TRBV6-5|NA|NA|TRBJ2-5
TGTGCCAGCAGTCGAGCCGGGACTGCCGGTGAGACCCAGTACTTC
CASSRAGTAGETQYF
>TRBV6-5|NA|NA|TRBJ1-2
TGTGCCAGCAGATTCGGACAGCGCGATGGCTACACCTTC
CASRFGQRDGYTF
>TRBV6-5|NA|TRBD1|TRBJ2-7
TGTGCCAGCAGTTACGCGACAGGGTTGAGCGAGCAGTACTTC
CASSYATGLSEQYF
>TRBV6-5|NA|NA|TRBJ2-7
TGTGCCAGCAGGCAGGGGAGGTACGAGCAGTACTTC
CASRQGRYEQYF
>TRBV15|few|NA|TRBJ2-2
TGTGCCACCAGCAGAGATTGGGGCGGGGAGCTGTTTTTT
CATSRDWGGELFF
>TRBV7-2|NA|NA|TRBJ2-5
TGTGCCAGCAGCCACCCCACAGGGTACCAAGAGACCCAGTACTTC
CASSHPTGYQETQYF
>TRBV7-9|few|TRBD1|TRBJ1-2
TGTGCCAGCAGCCGAGGGGGCGCTAGCTTCTATGGCTACACCTTC
CASSRGGASFYGYTF
>TRBV2|NA|NA|TRBJ2-5
TGTGCCAGCGGGGGGAATACCCAGTACTTC
CASGGNTQYF
>TRBV30|few|NA|TRBJ1-2
TGTGCGAGCACCCGGAGTTATCTCTATGGCTACACCTTC
CASTRSYLYGYTF
>TRBV5-6|NA|TRBD2|TRBJ2-3
TGTGCCAGCAGCCTGACTAGCGGGGGGGTCTTTAGGCAGTATTTT
CASSLTSGGVFRQYF
>TRBV27|NA|NA|TRBJ2-2
TGTGCCAGCAGTTCCCAGAGGGGGAACACCGGGGAGCTGTTTTTT
CASSSQRGNTGELFF
>TRBV11-2|NA|NA|TRBJ2-1
TGTGCCAGCAGCTCCGCCGGGGTTGCCTACAATGAGCAGTTCTTC
CASSSAGVAYNEQFF
>TRBV5-1|NA|NA|TRBJ2-1
TGCGCCAGCAGCTTCACAGGGTTGGGGAATGAGCAGTTCTTC
CASSFTGLGNEQFF
>TRBV30|few|NA|TRBJ1-6
TGTGCCTGGAGCGTAGGGCCGGCGTCCCTCCACTTT
CAWSVGPASLHF
>TRBV2|NA|NA|TRBJ1-2
TGTGCCAGCAGGGGGCCCATCGACGGGGGCTACACCTTC
CASRGPIDGGYTF
>TRBV5-1|once|NA|TRBJ1-1
TGCGCCAGCAGCCGATTGGACGGCGCTGAAGCTTTCTTT
CASSRLDGAEAFF
>TRBV7-9|NA|TRBD1|TRBJ2-7
TGTGCCAGCACCCTGGACAGGGCCGAGCAGTACTTC
CASTLDRAEQYF
>TRBV7-2|NA|TRBD1|TRBJ1-5
TGTGCCAGCAGCTGGGACAGTTCTTATAGCAATCAGCCCCAGCATTTT
CASSWDSSYSNQPQHF
>TRBV5-1|NA|NA|TRBJ1-1
TGCGCCAGCAGCCCGGGTCGGGCAGGGTCGAATACTGAAGCTTTCTTT
CASSPGRAGSNTEAFF
>TRBV6-5|NA|TRBD2|TRBJ2-1
TGTGCCAGCAGTCGACTAGCGGGGCCCAATGAGCAGTTCTTC
CASSRLAGPNEQFF